This T cell receptor beta chain came from a study of blood T cells in healthy people across ages. This CDR3 spans 12 amino acids. Trimming cost V 4 bases and J 3 bases, with 7 bases left between them. The germline V gene has CDR1 SQVTM and CDR2 ANQGSEA. A J-beta primer mix and a sample-barcoded 5' primer were used in a second PCR of about 7 to 12 cycles. TCRdb analysed the 5' RACE reads with MiXCR anew, one entry per CDR3 protein. The table includes about 1.5 million distinct CDR3 sequences, approximately 42% detected once. This clonotype was detected only a few times. The gene calls are TRBV29-1 and TRBJ2-1; D unclear. The sample comprised blood. The TCR originated in a woman between 18 and 30 years old in good health. The CDR3 nucleotides read TGCAGCGTTGGCTCAGTCTACAATGAGCAGTTCTTC. Translated: CSVGSVYNEQFF.